These T cell receptor beta chains were read from a single sample in a study of PD-1 blockade in classical Hodgkin lymphoma. The protocol was immunoSEQ multiplex PCR, while the TCRdb copy is restricted to in-frame clones and leaves out a portion. Seen here are 31,000 or so clones, about 71% observed once, and the top ten hold roughly 4%. Sequencing was performed on peripheral blood mononuclear cells (PBMCs), taken before the second cycle of nivolumab. The source of these receptors is a human donor with classical Hodgkin lymphoma. Each CDR3 is given with its conserved first and last residue. Fields, in order: D gene, J gene, V gene, CDR3 protein. D genes are given only for firm matches.

D gene: TRBD2; J gene: TRBJ2-1; V gene: TRBV7-9; CDR3 protein: CASSLGLAGVSEQFF
D gene: NA; J gene: TRBJ2-1; V gene: TRBV11-2; CDR3 protein: CASTSQGLGNEQFF
D gene: NA; J gene: TRBJ2-7; V gene: TRBV18; CDR3 protein: CASSSIFQGSGGYEQYF
D gene: NA; J gene: TRBJ1-5; V gene: TRBV6-5; CDR3 protein: CASRDSHQPQHF
D gene: NA; J gene: TRBJ1-2; V gene: TRBV5-1; CDR3 protein: CASSFGGEGGYTF
D gene: TRBD2; J gene: TRBJ2-1; V gene: TRBV7-9; CDR3 protein: CASSRLAGGYNEQFF
D gene: TRBD1; J gene: TRBJ1-1; V gene: TRBV7-9; CDR3 protein: CASSLDEGAGTEAFF
D gene: NA; J gene: TRBJ2-2; V gene: TRBV2; CDR3 protein: CASRDPVLNTGELFF
D gene: TRBD2; J gene: TRBJ2-3; V gene: TRBV5-1; CDR3 protein: CASSALAGSTDTQYF
D gene: NA; J gene: TRBJ2-1; V gene: TRBV5-8; CDR3 protein: CASSLLRLYLGNDEQFF
D gene: NA; J gene: TRBJ2-2; V gene: TRBV19; CDR3 protein: CASSIAMGGNTGELFF
D gene: NA; J gene: TRBJ2-3; V gene: TRBV7-2; CDR3 protein: CASSLLKDTQYF
D gene: TRBD1; J gene: TRBJ1-2; V gene: TRBV27; CDR3 protein: CASRKWDREGNGYTF